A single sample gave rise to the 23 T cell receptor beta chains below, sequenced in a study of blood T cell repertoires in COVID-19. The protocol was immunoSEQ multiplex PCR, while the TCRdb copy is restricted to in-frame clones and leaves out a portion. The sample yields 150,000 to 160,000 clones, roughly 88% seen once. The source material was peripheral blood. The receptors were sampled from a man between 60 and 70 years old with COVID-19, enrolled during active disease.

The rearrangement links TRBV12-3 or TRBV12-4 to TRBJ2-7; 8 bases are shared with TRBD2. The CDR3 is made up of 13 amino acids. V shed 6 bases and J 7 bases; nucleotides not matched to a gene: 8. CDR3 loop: CASSQGLGREQYF. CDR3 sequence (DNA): TGTGCCAGCAGCCAGGGACTAGGGCGGGAGCAGTACTTC.

The CDR3 bases are TGTGCCAGCAGCCAATCAGGGACAGGGGCACAGTACTTC. It translates to CASSQSGTGAQYF. The chain employs TRBV16 and TRBJ2-4; the match to TRBD1 covers 10 bases. V was clipped by 0 bases and J by 13 bases; unmatched bases: 3. Germline V CDR1 and CDR2: KGHSY, FQNENV. The length of the CDR3 is 13 residues.

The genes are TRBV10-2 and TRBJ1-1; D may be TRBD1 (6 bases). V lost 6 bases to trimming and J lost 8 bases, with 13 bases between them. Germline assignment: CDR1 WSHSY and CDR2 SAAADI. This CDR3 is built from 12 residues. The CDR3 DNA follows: TGCGCCAGCAGGGTACAGGGCGGAGAAGCTTTCTTT. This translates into CASRVQGGEAFF.

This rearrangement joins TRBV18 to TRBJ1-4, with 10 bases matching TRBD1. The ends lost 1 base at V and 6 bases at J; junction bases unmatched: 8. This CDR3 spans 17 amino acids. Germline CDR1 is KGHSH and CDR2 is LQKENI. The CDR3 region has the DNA TGTGCCAGCTCACCACGCACGTTGACAGGGGGCTATGAAAAACTGTTTTTT. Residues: CASSPRTLTGGYEKLFF.

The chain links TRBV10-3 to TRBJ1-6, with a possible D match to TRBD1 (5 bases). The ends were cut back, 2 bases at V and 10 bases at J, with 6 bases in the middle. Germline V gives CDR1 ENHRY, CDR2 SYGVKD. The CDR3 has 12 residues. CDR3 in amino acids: CAISEPGSPLHF. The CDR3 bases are TGTGCCATCAGTGAGCCAGGGTCACCCCTCCACTTT.

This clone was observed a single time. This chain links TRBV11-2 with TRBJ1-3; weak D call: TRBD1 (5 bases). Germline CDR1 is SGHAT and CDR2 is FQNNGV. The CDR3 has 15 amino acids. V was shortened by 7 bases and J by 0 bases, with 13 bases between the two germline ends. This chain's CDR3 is CASTEQAFSGNTIYF. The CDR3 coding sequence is TGTGCCAGCACGGAACAGGCTTTCTCTGGAAACACCATATATTTT.

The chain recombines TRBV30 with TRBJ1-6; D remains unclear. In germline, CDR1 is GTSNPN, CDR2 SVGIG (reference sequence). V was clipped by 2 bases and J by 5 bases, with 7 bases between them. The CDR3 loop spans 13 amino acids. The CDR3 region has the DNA TGTGCCTGGAGTACCAGGAATAATTCACCCCTCCACTTT. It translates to CAWSTRNNSPLHF.

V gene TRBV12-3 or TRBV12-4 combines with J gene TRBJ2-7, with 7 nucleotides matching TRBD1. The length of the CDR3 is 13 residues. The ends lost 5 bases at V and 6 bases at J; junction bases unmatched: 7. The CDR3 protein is CASSRGQNREQYF. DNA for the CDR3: TGTGCCAGCAGTCGGGGACAGAATCGCGAGCAGTACTTC.

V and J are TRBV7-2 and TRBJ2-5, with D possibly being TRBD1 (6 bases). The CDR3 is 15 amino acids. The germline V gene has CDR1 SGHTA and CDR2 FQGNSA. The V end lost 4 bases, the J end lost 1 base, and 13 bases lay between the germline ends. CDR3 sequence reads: CASSWITGTQETQYF. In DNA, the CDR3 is TGTGCCAGCAGCTGGATCACAGGGACCCAAGAGACCCAGTACTTC.

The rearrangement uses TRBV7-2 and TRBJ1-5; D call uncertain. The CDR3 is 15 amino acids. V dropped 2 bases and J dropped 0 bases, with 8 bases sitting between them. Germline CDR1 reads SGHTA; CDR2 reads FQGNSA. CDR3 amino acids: CASSLYGYSNQPQHF. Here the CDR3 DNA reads TGTGCCAGCAGCTTATACGGGTATAGCAATCAGCCCCAGCATTTT.

For the CDR3, the DNA is TGTGCCAGCAGTCGTTCGGGGGATACGCAGTATTTT. Amino acid sequence: CASSRSGDTQYF. This sequence joins TRBV3-1 (or the pseudogene TRBV3-2) and TRBJ2-3; D perhaps matches TRBD2 (5 bases). V lost 6 bases, J lost 6 bases, and 10 bases lay in between. This CDR3 has 12 amino acids. In germline, CDR1 is LGHDT, CDR2 YNNKEL (reference sequence).

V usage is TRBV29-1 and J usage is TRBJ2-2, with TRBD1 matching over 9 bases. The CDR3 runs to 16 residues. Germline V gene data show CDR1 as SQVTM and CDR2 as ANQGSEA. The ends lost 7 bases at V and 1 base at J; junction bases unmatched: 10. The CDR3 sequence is CSADPTGGGNTGELFF. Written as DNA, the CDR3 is TGCAGCGCTGACCCCACAGGGGGCGGGAACACCGGGGAGCTGTTTTTT.

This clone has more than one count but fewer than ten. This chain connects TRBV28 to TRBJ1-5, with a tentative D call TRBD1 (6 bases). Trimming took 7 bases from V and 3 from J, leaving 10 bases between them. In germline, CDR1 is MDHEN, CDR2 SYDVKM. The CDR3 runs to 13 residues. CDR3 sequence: CASIYRVNQPQHF. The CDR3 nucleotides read TGTGCCAGCATCTACAGGGTCAATCAGCCCCAGCATTTT. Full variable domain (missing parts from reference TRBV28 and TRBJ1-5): DVKVTQSSRYLVKRTGEKVFLECVQDMDHENMFWYRQDPGLGLRLIYFSYDVKMKEKGDIPEGYSVSREKKERFSLILESASTNQTSMYLCASIYRVNQPQHFGDGTRLSIL.

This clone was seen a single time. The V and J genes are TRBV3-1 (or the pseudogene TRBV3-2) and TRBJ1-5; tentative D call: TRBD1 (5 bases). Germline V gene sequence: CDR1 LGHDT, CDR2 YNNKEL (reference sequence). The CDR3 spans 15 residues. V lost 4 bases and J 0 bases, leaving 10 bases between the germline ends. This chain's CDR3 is CASSPKGVSNQPQHF. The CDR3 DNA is TGTGCCAGCAGCCCGAAAGGGGTTAGCAATCAGCCCCAGCATTTT.

Here the CDR3 DNA reads TGTGCCAGCAGTTTATATGGGGACAGAATAGCCAAAAACATTCAGTACTTC. Residues: CASSLYGDRIAKNIQYF. J is TRBJ2-4 and V is TRBV27, with 7 bases fitting TRBD1. This CDR3 is 17 amino acids long. Per germline, CDR1 MNHEY and CDR2 SMNVEV (reference sequence). V shed 1 base, J shed 0 bases, and the junction held 6 bases outside the gene matches.

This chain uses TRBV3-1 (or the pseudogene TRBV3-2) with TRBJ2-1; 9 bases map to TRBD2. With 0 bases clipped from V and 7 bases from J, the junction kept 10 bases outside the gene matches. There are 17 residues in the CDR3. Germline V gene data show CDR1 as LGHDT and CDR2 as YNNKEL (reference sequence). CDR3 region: CASSQDKASGKGNEQFF. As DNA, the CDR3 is TGTGCCAGCAGCCAAGATAAGGCTAGCGGGAAAGGAAATGAGCAGTTCTTC.

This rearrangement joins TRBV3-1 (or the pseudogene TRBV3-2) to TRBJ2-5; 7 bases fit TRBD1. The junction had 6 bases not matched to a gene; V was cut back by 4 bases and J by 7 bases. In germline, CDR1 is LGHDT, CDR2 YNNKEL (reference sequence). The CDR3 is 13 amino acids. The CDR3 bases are TGTGCCAGCAGCCTTGGGACAGAGGGGACCCAGTACTTC. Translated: CASSLGTEGTQYF.

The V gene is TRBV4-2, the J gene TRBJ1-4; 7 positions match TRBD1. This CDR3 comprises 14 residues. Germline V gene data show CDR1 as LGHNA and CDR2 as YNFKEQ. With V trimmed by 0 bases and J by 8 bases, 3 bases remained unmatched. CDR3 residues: CASSQETGLEKLFF. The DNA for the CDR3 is TGTGCCAGCAGCCAAGAGACAGGGCTAGAAAAACTGTTTTTT.

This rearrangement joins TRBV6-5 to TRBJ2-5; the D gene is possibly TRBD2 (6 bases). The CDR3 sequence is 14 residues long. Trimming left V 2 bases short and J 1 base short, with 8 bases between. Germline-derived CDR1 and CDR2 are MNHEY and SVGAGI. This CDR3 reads CASSYTGSQETQYF. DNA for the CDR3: TGTGCCAGCAGTTACACCGGGAGCCAAGAGACCCAGTACTTC.

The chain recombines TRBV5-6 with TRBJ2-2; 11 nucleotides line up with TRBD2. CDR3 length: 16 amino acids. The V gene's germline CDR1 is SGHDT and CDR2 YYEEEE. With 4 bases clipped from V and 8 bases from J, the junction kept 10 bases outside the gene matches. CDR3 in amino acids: CASSPTLAGGWGELFF. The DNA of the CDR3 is TGTGCCAGCAGCCCCACCCTAGCGGGGGGCTGGGGGGAGCTGTTTTTT.

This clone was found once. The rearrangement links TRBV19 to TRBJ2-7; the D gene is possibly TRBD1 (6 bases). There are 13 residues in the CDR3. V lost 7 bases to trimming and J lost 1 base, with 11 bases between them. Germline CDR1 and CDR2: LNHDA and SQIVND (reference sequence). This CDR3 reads CASNSQGSYEQYF. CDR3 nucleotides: TGTGCCAGTAATTCACAGGGATCCTACGAGCAGTACTTC.

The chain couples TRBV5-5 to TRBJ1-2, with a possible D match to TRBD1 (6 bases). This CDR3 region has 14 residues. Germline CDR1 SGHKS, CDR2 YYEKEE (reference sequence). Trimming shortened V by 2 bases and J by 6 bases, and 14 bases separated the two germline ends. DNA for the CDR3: TGTGCCAGCAGCTTTCAGCAGGGGAATAATGGCTACACCTTC. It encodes CASSFQQGNNGYTF.

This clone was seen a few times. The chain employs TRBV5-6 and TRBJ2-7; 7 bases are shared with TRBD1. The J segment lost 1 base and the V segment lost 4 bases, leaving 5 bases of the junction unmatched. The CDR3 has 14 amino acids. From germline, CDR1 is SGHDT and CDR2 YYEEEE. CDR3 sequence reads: CASSQGQQSYEQYF. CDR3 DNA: TGTGCCAGCAGCCAGGGACAGCAATCCTACGAGCAGTACTTC.